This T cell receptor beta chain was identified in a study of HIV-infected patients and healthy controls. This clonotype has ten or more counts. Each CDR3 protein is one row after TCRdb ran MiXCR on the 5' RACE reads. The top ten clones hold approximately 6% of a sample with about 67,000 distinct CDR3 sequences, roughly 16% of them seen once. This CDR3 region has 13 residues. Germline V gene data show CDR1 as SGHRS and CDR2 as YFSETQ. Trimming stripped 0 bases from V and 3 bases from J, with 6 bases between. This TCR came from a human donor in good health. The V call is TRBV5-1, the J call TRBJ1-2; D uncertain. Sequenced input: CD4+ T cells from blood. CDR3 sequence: CASSLEADYGYTF. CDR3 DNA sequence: TGCGCCAGCAGCTTGGAAGCAGACTATGGCTACACCTTC.